This T cell receptor (beta chain) derives from a study of T cells after yellow fever vaccination. With respect to this clonotype: Its antigen remains unknown.

In TCRdb, the 5' RACE reads were re-called with MiXCR into one record per CDR3 protein. This sample yields nearly 300,000 distinct CDR3 sequences, of which 8.7% are seen a single time; approximately 3.5% belongs to the top ten. Study findings and constraints: It was a small share of clonotypes that appeared in both CD4 and CD8 compartments.

Germline CDR1 and CDR2: MRHNA and SNTAGT. V shed 6 bases and J 6 bases; nucleotides not matched to a gene: 5. CDR3 length: 14 amino acids. The source of this sequence is a man younger than 35 who received the YFV17D yellow fever vaccine. This specimen was CD4+ T cells sorted from PBMCs, taken 5 days after the yellow fever booster vaccination. This sequence joins TRBV6-4 and TRBJ2-2; 9 bases map to TRBD1. CDR3 residues: CASSRDREAGELFF. For the CDR3, the DNA is TGTGCCAGCAGCCGGGACAGGGAAGCCGGGGAGCTGTTTTTT.